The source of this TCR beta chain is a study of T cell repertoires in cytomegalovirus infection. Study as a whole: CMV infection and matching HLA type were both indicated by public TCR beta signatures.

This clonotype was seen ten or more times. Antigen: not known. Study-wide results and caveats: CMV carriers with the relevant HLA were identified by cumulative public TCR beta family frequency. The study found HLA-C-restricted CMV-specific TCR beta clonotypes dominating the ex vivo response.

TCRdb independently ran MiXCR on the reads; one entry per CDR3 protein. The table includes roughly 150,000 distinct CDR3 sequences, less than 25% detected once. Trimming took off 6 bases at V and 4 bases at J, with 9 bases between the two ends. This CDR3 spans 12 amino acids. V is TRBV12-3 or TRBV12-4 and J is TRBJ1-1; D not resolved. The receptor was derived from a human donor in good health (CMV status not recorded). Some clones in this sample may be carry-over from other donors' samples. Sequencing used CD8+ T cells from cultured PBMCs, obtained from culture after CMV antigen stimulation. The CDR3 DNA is TGTGCCAGCAGCCGTCGGGCCACTGAAGCTTTCTTT. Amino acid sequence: CASSRRATEAFF.